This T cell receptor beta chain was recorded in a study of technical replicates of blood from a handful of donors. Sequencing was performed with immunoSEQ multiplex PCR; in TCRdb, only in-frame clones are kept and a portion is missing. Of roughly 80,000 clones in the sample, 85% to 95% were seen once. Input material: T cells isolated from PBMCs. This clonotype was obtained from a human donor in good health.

In nucleotides, the CDR3 is TGCGCCAGCAGCTTGGAGGTAGCCCGCACTGAAGCTTTCTTT. Its protein product is CASSLEVARTEAFF. This chain links TRBV5-1 with TRBJ1-1; D is unclear. Germline V gives CDR1 SGHRS, CDR2 YFSETQ. Trimming shortened V by 0 bases and J by 4 bases, and 10 bases separated the two germline ends. The CDR3 loop spans 14 amino acids.